The entry below describes one TCR beta chain. The data were taken from a study of T cell repertoires in cytomegalovirus infection. Study-wide context: It was the public TCR beta signatures that indicated both CMV infection and matching HLA type.

There are 15 residues in the CDR3. Germline CDR1 is SGHNT and CDR2 is YYREEE (reference sequence). V shed 5 bases, J shed 3 bases, and the junction held 8 bases outside the gene matches. TCRdb ran MiXCR on the reads and lists one entry per CDR3 protein. The profile covers more than 400,000 distinct CDR3 sequences, with about 25% appearing a single time and approximately 13% taken by the ten largest. The sequence came from a human donor in good health (CMV status not recorded). Some clones in this sample may be carry-over from other donors' samples. The chain joins TRBV5-4 to TRBJ2-3, with TRBD2 matching over 8 bases. The sample taken for sequencing was PBMCs. The CDR3 here is CASRAAGTRTDTQYF. The CDR3 DNA follows: TGTGCCAGCAGAGCGGCTGGGACTAGGACAGATACGCAGTATTTT.